This T cell receptor (beta chain) was found in a study of cytomegalovirus exposure and HLA in healthy donors. These donors were members of the 120-subject validation cohort, a group separate from the roughly 670-subject first cohort. Study-wide points: According to a subsequent analysis, TCR clusters identified in the first cohort showed a tendency to co-occur across the approximately 130 validation repertoires.

The CDR3 extends over 15 amino acids. The germline V gene encodes CDR1 SGHNT and CDR2 YYREEE (reference sequence). Germline trimming cut 4 bases from V and 1 base from J; bases unmatched to any gene: 7. Sequenced by immunoSEQ multiplex PCR; TCRdb stores in-frame clones only, minus some. The repertoire includes 90,000 to 150,000 clones, roughly 90% of them detected once, and just under 6.5% sits in the top ten. Of note for this clone: Its antigen remains unidentified.

The chain employs TRBV5-4 and TRBJ1-2; 7 nucleotides align to TRBD1. This clonotype was sampled from a young woman in good health and CMV-seropositive. The source material was PBMCs. CDR3 amino acids: CASSPIDRVNYGYTF. Written as DNA, the CDR3 is TGTGCCAGCAGCCCAATTGACAGGGTTAACTATGGCTACACCTTC.